This entry features one TCR beta chain sequence. The target antigen is unknown. Primers for the PCR totalled 60 Vbeta and 13 Jbeta. Assay used: immunoSEQ multiplex PCR; TCRdb lists only in-frame clones, some missing. The sample yields fewer than 200,000 clones, 70% to 90% seen once. This entry comes from a study of cytomegalovirus exposure and HLA in healthy donors. Across the whole study: Researchers found that about 82% of around 400 genotyped donors fell within the Caucasian-associated ancestry cluster.

The V end was cut by 7 bases, the J end by 4 bases, with 14 bases between. Germline V lookup: CDR1 MNHNS, CDR2 SASEGT. This CDR3 is built from 14 residues. Study-level results: Common viral pathogens were later found to be apparently linked to several of the most significant clusters. Reported performance of the classifier showed diagnosis of cytomegalovirus status with high specificity and sensitivity.

This receptor was obtained from a young woman in good health and CMV-seronegative. The chain couples TRBV6-1 to TRBJ1-5, with D possibly matching TRBD1 (6 bases). The sequenced sample was PBMCs. CDR3 sequence reads: CASNFDRRNQPQHF. CDR3 in DNA: TGTGCCAGCAACTTCGACAGGAGAAATCAGCCCCAGCATTTT.